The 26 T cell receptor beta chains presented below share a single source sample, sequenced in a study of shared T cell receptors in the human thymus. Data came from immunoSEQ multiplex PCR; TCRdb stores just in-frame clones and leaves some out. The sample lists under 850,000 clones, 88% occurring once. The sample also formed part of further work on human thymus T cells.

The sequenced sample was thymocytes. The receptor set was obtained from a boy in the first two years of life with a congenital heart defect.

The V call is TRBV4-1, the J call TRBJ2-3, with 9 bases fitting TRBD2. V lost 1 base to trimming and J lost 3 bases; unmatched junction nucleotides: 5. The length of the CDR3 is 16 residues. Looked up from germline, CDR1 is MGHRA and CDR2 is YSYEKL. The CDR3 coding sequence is TGCGCCAGCAGCCAAGTCGAGCTAGCGGGGACAGATACGCAGTATTTT. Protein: CASSQVELAGTDTQYF.

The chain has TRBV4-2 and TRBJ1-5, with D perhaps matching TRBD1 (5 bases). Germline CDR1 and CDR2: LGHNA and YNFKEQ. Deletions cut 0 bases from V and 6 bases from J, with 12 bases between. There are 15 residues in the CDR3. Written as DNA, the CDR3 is TGTGCCAGCAGCCAAGAAACCGGGGGAGCTCAGCCCCAGCATTTT. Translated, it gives CASSQETGGAQPQHF.

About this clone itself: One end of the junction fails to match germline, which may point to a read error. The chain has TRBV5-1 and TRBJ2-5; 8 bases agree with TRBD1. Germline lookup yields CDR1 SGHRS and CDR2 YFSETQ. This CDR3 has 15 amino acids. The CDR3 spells CASSLYAGGQETQHF. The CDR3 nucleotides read TGCGCCAGCAGCTTGTACGCAGGGGGCCAAGAGACCCAGCACTTC.

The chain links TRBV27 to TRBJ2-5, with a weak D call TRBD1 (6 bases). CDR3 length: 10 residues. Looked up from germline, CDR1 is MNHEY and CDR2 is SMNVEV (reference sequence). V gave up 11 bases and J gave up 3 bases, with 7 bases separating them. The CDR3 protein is CAYREETQYF. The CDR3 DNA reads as TGTGCCTACAGGGAAGAGACCCAGTACTTC.

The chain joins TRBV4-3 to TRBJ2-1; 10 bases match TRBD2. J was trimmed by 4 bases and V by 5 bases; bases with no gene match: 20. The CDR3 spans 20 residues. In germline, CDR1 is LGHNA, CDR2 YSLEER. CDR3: CASSTHRQGTLAGEYNEQFF. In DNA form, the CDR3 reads TGCGCCAGCAGCACACATCGACAGGGGACGCTAGCGGGGGAATACAATGAGCAGTTCTTC.

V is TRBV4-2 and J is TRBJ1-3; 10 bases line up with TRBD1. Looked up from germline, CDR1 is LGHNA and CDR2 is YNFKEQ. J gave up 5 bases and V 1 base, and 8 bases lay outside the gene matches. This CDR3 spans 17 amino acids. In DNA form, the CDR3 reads TGTGCCAGCAGCCAAGCCAGGGACAGGGGCCGCCGAAACACCATATATTTT. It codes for CASSQARDRGRRNTIYF.

CDR3 coding DNA: TGTGCCAGTAGTCCGAACGGCAGGGGTGAAGCTTTCTTT. It yields the protein CASSPNGRGEAFF. V gene TRBV19 combines with J gene TRBJ1-1; TRBD1 is a possible D gene (6 bases). Trimming removed 5 bases at V and 7 bases at J, with 14 bases between. The CDR3 covers 13 residues. Germline loops: CDR1 LNHDA, CDR2 SQIVND (reference sequence).

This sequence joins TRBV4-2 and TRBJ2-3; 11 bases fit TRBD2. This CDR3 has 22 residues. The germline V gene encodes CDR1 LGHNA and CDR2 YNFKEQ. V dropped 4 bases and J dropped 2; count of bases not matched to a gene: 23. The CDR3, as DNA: TGTGCCAGCAGCCCTCACGGGACTAGCGGAAGTTTATCCTTGGGGCCCACAGATACGCAGTATTTT. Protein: CASSPHGTSGSLSLGPTDTQYF.

The CDR3 DNA sequence: TGTGCCAGCAGTTACCGGGAAGCGGGGGCCACCGGGGAGCTGTTTTTT. Translating gives CASSYREAGATGELFF. The rearrangement links TRBV6-5 to TRBJ2-2; TRBD2 matches at 8 bases. This CDR3 region has 16 residues. Germline V gives CDR1 MNHEY, CDR2 SVGAGI. J gave up 4 bases and V 2 bases, and 6 bases lay outside the gene matches.

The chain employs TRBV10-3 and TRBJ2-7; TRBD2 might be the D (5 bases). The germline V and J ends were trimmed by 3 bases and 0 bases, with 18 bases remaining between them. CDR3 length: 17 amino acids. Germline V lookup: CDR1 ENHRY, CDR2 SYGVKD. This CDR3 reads CAISDQTPGDSSYEQYF. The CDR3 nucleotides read TGTGCCATCAGTGATCAGACTCCCGGGGATAGCTCCTACGAGCAGTACTTC.

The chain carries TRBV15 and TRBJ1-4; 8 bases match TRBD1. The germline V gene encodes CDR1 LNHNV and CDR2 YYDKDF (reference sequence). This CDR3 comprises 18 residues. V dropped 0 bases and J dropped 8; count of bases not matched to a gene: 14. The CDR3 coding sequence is TGTGCCACCAGCAGAGACCGGGACAGGACGGGGCGGCGGGAAAAACTGTTTTTT. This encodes CATSRDRDRTGRREKLFF.

The CDR3 coding sequence is TGTGCCAGCAGTTTAACCCCCCCCCGAATTCGTGGCGGCGAGCAGTACTTC. This encodes CASSLTPPRIRGGEQYF. V usage is TRBV28 and J usage is TRBJ2-7; unclear D gene. Deletions cut 2 bases from V and 6 bases from J, with 23 bases between. CDR3 length: 17 amino acids. CDR1 is MDHEN and CDR2 is SYDVKM in the germline V gene.

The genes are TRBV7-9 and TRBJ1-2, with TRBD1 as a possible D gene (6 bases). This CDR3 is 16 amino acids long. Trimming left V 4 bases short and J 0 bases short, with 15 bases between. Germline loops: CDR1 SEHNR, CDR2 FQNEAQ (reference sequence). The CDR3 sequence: CASSSGPGHSNYGYTF. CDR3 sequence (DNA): TGTGCCAGCAGCTCCGGGCCGGGACATTCTAACTATGGCTACACCTTC.

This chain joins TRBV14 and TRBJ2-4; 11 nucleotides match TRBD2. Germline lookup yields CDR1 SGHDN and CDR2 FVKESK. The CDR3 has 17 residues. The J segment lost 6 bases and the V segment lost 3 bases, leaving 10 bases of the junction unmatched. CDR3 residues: CASSQASGRRSINIQYF. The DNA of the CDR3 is TGTGCCAGCAGCCAGGCTAGCGGGAGGAGGTCGATAAACATTCAGTACTTC.

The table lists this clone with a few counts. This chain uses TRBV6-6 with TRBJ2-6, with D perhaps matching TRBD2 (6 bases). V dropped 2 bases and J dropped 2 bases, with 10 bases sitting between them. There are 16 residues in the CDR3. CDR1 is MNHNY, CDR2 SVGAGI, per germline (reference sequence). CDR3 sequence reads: CASSYLGGPGANVLTF. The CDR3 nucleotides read TGTGCCAGCAGTTACCTCGGAGGGCCTGGGGCCAACGTCCTGACTTTC.

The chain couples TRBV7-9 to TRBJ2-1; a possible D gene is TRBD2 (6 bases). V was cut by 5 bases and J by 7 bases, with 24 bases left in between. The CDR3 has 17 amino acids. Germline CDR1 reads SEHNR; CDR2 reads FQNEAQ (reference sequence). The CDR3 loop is CASSKDQLVAATNEQFF. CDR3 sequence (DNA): TGTGCCAGCAGCAAGGACCAGCTAGTAGCGGCTACGAATGAGCAGTTCTTC.

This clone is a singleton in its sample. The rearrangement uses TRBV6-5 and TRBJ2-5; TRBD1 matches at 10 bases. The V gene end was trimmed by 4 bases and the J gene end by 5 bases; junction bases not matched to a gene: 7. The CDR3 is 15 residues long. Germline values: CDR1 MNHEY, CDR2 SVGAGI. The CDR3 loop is CASSSGQGMEETQYF. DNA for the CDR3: TGTGCCAGCAGTTCGGGACAGGGGATGGAGGAGACCCAGTACTTC.

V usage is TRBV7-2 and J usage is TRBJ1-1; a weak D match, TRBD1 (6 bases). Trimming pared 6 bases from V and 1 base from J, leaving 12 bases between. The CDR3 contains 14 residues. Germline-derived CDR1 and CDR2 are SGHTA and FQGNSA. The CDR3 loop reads CASRGGASNTEAFF. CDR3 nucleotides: TGTGCCAGCAGAGGGGGGGCATCGAACACTGAAGCTTTCTTT.

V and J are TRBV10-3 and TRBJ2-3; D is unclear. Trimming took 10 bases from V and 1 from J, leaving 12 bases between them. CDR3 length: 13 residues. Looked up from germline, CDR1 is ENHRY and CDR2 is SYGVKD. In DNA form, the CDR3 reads TGTGCCACCAACGGTCCACGCACAGATACGCAGTATTTT. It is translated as CATNGPRTDTQYF.

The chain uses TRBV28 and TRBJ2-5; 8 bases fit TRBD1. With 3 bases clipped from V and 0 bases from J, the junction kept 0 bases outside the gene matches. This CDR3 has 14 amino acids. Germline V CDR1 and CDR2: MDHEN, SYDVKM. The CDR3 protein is CASSLTGDQETQYF. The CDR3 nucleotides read TGTGCCAGCAGTTTGACAGGGGACCAAGAGACCCAGTACTTC. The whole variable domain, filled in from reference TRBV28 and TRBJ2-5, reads DVKVTQSSRYLVKRTGEKVFLECVQDMDHENMFWYRQDPGLGLRLIYFSYDVKMKEKGDIPEGYSVSREKKERFSLILESASTNQTSMYLCASSLTGDQETQYFGPGTRLLVL.

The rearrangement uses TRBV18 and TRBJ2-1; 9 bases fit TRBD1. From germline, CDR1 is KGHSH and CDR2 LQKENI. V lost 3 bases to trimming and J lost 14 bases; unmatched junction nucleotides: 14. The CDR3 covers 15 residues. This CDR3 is CASSPTTPGTGKEFF. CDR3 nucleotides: TGTGCCAGCTCACCTACTACACCCGGGACAGGGAAAGAGTTCTTC.

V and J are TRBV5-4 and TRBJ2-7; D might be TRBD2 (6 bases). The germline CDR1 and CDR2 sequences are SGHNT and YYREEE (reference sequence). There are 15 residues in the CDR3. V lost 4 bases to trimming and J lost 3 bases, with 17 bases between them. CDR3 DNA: TGTGCCAGCAGCCCGGGTCCTTTCGGGAGCTACGAGCAGTACTTC. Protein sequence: CASSPGPFGSYEQYF.

CDR3 in amino acids: CASRGLDYNEQFF. The CDR3 bases are TGTGCCAGCAGAGGACTTGACTACAATGAGCAGTTCTTC. The gene calls are TRBV6-5 and TRBJ2-1; maybe TRBD2 (5 bases). CDR1 MNHEY and CDR2 SVGAGI come from the germline V gene. The CDR3 has 13 amino acids. Trimming stripped 6 bases from V and 3 bases from J, with 9 bases between.

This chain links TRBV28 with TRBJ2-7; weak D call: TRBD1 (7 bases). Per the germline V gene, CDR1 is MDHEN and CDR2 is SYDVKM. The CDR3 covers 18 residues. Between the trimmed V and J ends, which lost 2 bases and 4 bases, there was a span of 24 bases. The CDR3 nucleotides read TGTGCCAGCAGTTTAGCACAGGGGAAAGGGGACTCTGGGTACGAGCAGTACTTC. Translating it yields CASSLAQGKGDSGYEQYF.

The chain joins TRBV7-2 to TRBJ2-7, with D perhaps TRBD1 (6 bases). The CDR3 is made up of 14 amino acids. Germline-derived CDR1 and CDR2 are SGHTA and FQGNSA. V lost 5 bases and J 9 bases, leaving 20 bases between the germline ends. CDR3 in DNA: TGTGCCAGCAGCCCCAAAAGGACAGTTCTGCGGCAGTACTTC. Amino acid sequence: CASSPKRTVLRQYF. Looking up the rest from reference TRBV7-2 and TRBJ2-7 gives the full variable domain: GAGVSQSPSNKVTEKGKDVELRCDPISGHTALYWYRQSLGQGLEFLIYFQGNSAPDKSGLPSDRFSAERTGGSVSTLTIQRTQQEDSAVYLCASSPKRTVLRQYFGPGTRLTVT.

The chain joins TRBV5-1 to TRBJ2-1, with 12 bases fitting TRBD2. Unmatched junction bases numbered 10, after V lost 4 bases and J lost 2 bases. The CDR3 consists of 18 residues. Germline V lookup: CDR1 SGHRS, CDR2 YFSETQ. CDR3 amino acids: CASSASPLAGGPYNEQFF. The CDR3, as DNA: TGCGCCAGCAGCGCCTCCCCACTAGCGGGAGGCCCCTACAATGAGCAGTTCTTC.